This TCR beta chain was retrieved from a study of beta chain features in type 1 diabetes. Expressed TCRB transcripts were sequenced because the entire RNA isolate underwent reverse transcription. Some clones are missing from TCRdb's copy, which holds only in-frame ones; the method was immunoSEQ multiplex PCR. The sample lists about 210,000 clones; 9.5% to 13% were seen once. Germline lookup yields CDR1 LNHNV and CDR2 YYDKDF (reference sequence). This CDR3 is built from 12 residues. V was clipped by 1 base and J by 2 bases, with 0 bases between them. The gene calls are TRBV15 and TRBJ1-3; unclear D gene. The material sequenced was central memory CD4+ T cells from blood. The TCR sequence derives from a man younger than 35 in good health. The CDR3: CATSRAGNTIYF. The CDR3 nucleotides read TGTGCCACCAGCAGAGCTGGAAACACCATATATTTT.